This entry lists 2 T cell receptor beta chains sequenced from one sample in a study of cytomegalovirus exposure and HLA in healthy donors (dated by TCRdb to between 2016 and 2019). Library prep was done by the immunoSEQ multiplex PCR assay. For the multiplex PCR, a mixture combining 60 forward primers for TCR Vbeta segments and 13 reverse primers for TCR Jbeta segments was used. TCRdb's version of the immuneACCESS table is confined to in-frame rearrangements and falls short of the full clone set. An unresolved V gene accounts for under half of the shortfall where checked; the remainder is of unknown origin. The sample profile shows 200,000 to 250,000 clones; 70% to 90% of them were found once. The top ten clonotypes cover roughly 0.26% of the sample. The sample comprised PBMCs. The source is a girl aged 2-9 years in good health and CMV-seronegative.

This clone was observed a few times. The chain combines TRBV7-9 with TRBJ2-6, with a tentative D call TRBD1 (5 bases). CDR3 length equals 17 residues. Germline loops: CDR1 SEHNR, CDR2 FQNEAQ (reference sequence). V shed 1 base and J shed 1 base, with 11 bases lying between them. CDR3 in amino acids: CASSLERGRSGANVLTF. In DNA, the CDR3 is TGTGCCAGCAGCTTAGAAAGGGGCCGTTCTGGGGCCAACGTCCTGACTTTC.

This chain links TRBV29-1 with TRBJ2-7; TRBD1 matches 8 bases. Trimming at V came to 6 bases and at J to 6 bases, leaving 7 bases not matched to a gene. This CDR3 has 12 residues. The germline V gene encodes CDR1 SQVTM and CDR2 ANQGSEA. The CDR3 protein is CSVRSQGAEQYF. The CDR3 DNA reads TGCAGCGTGAGATCTCAGGGGGCCGAGCAGTACTTC.